One sample yielded the 30 T cell receptor beta chains listed below, sequenced in a study of blood T cell repertoires in COVID-19. Repertoires were generated with immunoSEQ multiplex PCR, while TCRdb's copy carries only in-frame clones and drops some. The sample shows around 200,000 clones, more than 70% of them seen only once. Sequenced input: PBMCs or T cells enriched from blood (not recorded which). The source of these receptors is a woman aged 40 to 55 with acute COVID-19.

The chain combines TRBV29-1 with TRBJ1-2; no reliable D call. Trimming pared 5 bases from V and 1 base from J, leaving 8 bases between. The germline V gene has CDR1 SQVTM and CDR2 ANQGSEA. The CDR3 loop spans 12 amino acids. For the CDR3, the DNA is TGCAGCGTTCCCGGGTTTAACTATGGCTACACCTTC. It codes for CSVPGFNYGYTF.

The chain links TRBV18 to TRBJ1-5, with 7 positions matching TRBD1. Per germline, CDR1 KGHSH and CDR2 LQKENI. Trimming took 0 bases from V and 5 from J; bases not matched to a gene: 4. This CDR3 has 15 residues. The CDR3 coding sequence is TGTGCCAGCTCACCACCGACAGGGCGGGATCAGCCCCAGCATTTT. Residues: CASSPPTGRDQPQHF.

The gene calls are TRBV2 and TRBJ2-3; no definite D call. This CDR3 spans 13 amino acids. V was pared by 3 bases and J by 1 base, with 5 bases between. Germline V gene lookup returns CDR1 SNHLY and CDR2 FYNNEI. The CDR3, as DNA: TGTGCCAGCAGTGATTCGGGCACAGATACGCAGTATTTT. It codes for CASSDSGTDTQYF.

The chain links TRBV5-4 to TRBJ2-2, with TRBD1 identical over 12 bases. V shed 4 bases, J shed 7 bases, and the junction held 8 bases outside the gene matches. The CDR3 runs 16 residues. The germline V gene encodes CDR1 SGHNT and CDR2 YYREEE (reference sequence). CDR3 loop: CASSPRGQGAFGELFF. CDR3 bases: TGTGCCAGCAGCCCGAGGGGACAGGGGGCTTTCGGGGAGCTGTTTTTT.

DNA of the CDR3: TGTGCCAGCAGCGTCGGGATGAACACTGAAGCTTTCTTT. This translates into CASSVGMNTEAFF. The rearrangement uses TRBV9 and TRBJ1-1, with D unresolved. In germline, CDR1 is SGDLS, CDR2 YYNGEE. This CDR3 is 13 amino acids long. V lost 2 bases and J 0 bases, leaving 5 bases between the germline ends.

The chain combines TRBV19 with TRBJ2-5; TRBD2 aligns across 9 bases. The V gene end was trimmed by 4 bases and the J gene end by 4 bases; junction bases not matched to a gene: 4. The CDR3 is 14 amino acids. Germline-derived CDR1 and CDR2 are LNHDA and SQIVND (reference sequence). The CDR3 region is CASSSGGASETQYF. CDR3 DNA sequence: TGTGCCAGTAGTAGCGGGGGGGCTTCAGAGACCCAGTACTTC.

The rearrangement links TRBV11-2 to TRBJ2-1, with 7 bases fitting TRBD2. V shed 1 base, J shed 6 bases, and the junction held 3 bases outside the gene matches. The CDR3 contains 14 residues. CDR1 SGHAT and CDR2 FQNNGV come from the germline V gene. DNA for the CDR3: TGTGCCAGCAGCTTAGTAGGCGGGGGCAATGAGCAGTTCTTC. Translation: CASSLVGGGNEQFF.

On this clone itself: Different DNA sequences within this sample yield the same CDR3. The chain links TRBV9 to TRBJ2-7, with unresolved D. The CDR3 is made up of 14 amino acids. CDR1 is SGDLS, CDR2 YYNGEE, per germline. Trimming took off 0 bases at V and 0 bases at J, with 7 bases between the two ends. The CDR3 DNA is TGTGCCAGCAGCGTAGTGCCCAGCTCCTACGAGCAGTACTTC. Translated, it gives CASSVVPSSYEQYF.

The V and J genes are TRBV4-1 and TRBJ1-1; 8 bases align to TRBD1. The CDR3 consists of 13 residues. The V and J ends lost 4 bases and 11 bases, in that order; junction bases with no gene match: 9. Per the germline V gene, CDR1 is MGHRA and CDR2 is YSYEKL. CDR3 in amino acids: CASSPPRQGWAFF. For the CDR3, the DNA is TGCGCCAGCAGCCCTCCTAGACAGGGGTGGGCTTTCTTT.

The chain carries TRBV2 and TRBJ1-2, with D uncertain. V lost 7 bases and J lost 1, with 7 bases in between. Germline V gene lookup returns CDR1 SNHLY and CDR2 FYNNEI. The CDR3 consists of 12 residues. The CDR3 is CASTRGNYGYTF. CDR3 nucleotides: TGTGCCAGCACCCGGGGTAACTATGGCTACACCTTC.

The J gene is TRBJ2-7, the V gene TRBV5-4, with D tentatively TRBD1 (6 bases). Deletions cut 0 bases from V and 3 bases from J, with 16 bases between. The CDR3 is 16 amino acids. Germline V lookup: CDR1 SGHNT, CDR2 YYREEE (reference sequence). CDR3 amino acids: CASSLEGHRYSYEQYF. The CDR3 DNA reads as TGTGCCAGCAGCTTGGAGGGACACAGATATAGCTACGAGCAGTACTTC. The whole variable domain, filled in from reference TRBV5-4 and TRBJ2-7, reads ETGVTQSPTHLIKTRGQQVTLRCSSQSGHNTVSWYQQALGQGPQFIFQYYREEENGRGNFPPRFSGLQFPNYSSELNVNALELDDSALYLCASSLEGHRYSYEQYFGPGTRLTVT.

This rearrangement joins TRBV19 to TRBJ1-5, with a tentative D call TRBD1 (6 bases). Germline values: CDR1 LNHDA, CDR2 SQIVND (reference sequence). The length of the CDR3 is 15 residues. Trimming pared 5 bases from V and 0 bases from J, leaving 11 bases between. The CDR3 sequence: CASSRGGHSNQPQHF. DNA of the CDR3: TGTGCCAGTAGTCGCGGGGGACATAGCAATCAGCCCCAGCATTTT.

V and J are TRBV5-4 and TRBJ2-1, with 12 bases aligning to TRBD2. V lost 4 bases, J lost 10 bases, and 6 bases stayed unmatched. This CDR3 region has 14 residues. CDR1 and CDR2 (germline): SGHNT, YYREEE (reference sequence). The CDR3 sequence is CASSHWTSGAEQFF. CDR3 nucleotides: TGTGCCAGCAGCCACTGGACTAGCGGGGCCGAGCAGTTCTTC.

The J gene is TRBJ2-5, the V gene TRBV6-6, with 10 bases matching TRBD2. Germline V gives CDR1 MNHNY, CDR2 SVGAGI (reference sequence). Trimming at V came to 2 bases and at J to 5 bases, leaving 2 bases not matched to a gene. There are 14 residues in the CDR3. The CDR3 region is CASSYRSGGETQYF. The DNA for the CDR3 is TGTGCCAGCAGTTACCGTAGCGGGGGGGAGACCCAGTACTTC.

The gene calls are TRBV11-2 and TRBJ2-1; 13 bases fit TRBD2. CDR3 length: 16 residues. Per the germline V gene, CDR1 is SGHAT and CDR2 is FQNNGV. With 5 bases clipped from V and 4 bases from J, the junction kept 5 bases outside the gene matches. CDR3: CASSRGTSGEYNEQFF. The CDR3 DNA reads TGTGCCAGCAGCCGGGGGACTAGCGGGGAATACAATGAGCAGTTCTTC.

This chain links TRBV18 with TRBJ2-7; 10 nucleotides match TRBD1. The CDR3 sequence is 15 residues long. J was trimmed by 4 bases and V by 2 bases; bases with no gene match: 5. Germline loops: CDR1 KGHSH, CDR2 LQKENI. This chain's CDR3 is CASSPGQGVGYEQYF. The CDR3 DNA sequence: TGTGCCAGCTCACCAGGACAGGGGGTCGGTTACGAGCAGTACTTC.

This sequence joins TRBV30 and TRBJ1-6, with 7 bases aligning to TRBD1. CDR1 is GTSNPN and CDR2 is SVGIG in the germline V gene (reference sequence). CDR3 size: 14 residues. Trimming cost V 0 bases and J 9 bases; bases outside gene matches: 5. The CDR3 coding sequence is TGTGCCTGGAGTGTAGACAGGGCGGGTTCACCCCTCCACTTT. Translating it yields CAWSVDRAGSPLHF.

V usage is TRBV7-2 and J usage is TRBJ1-4; TRBD1 aligns across 8 bases. This CDR3 contains 14 residues. Germline-derived CDR1 and CDR2 are SGHTA and FQGNSA. V dropped 5 bases and J dropped 4; count of bases not matched to a gene: 3. The CDR3 DNA reads as TGTGCCAGCAGCCTAGACAGGGGTAATGAAAAACTGTTTTTT. Translation gives CASSLDRGNEKLFF.

The chain couples TRBV5-1 to TRBJ1-3; tentative D call: TRBD1 (5 bases). Trimming left V 5 bases short and J 4 bases short, with 16 bases between. In germline, CDR1 is SGHRS, CDR2 YFSETQ. This CDR3 contains 15 residues. CDR3 sequence reads: CASSTLGQVGNTIYF. The CDR3 coding sequence is TGCGCCAGCAGTACCTTGGGGCAAGTCGGAAACACCATATATTTT.

In this sample, this clone turned up a few times. The sample holds other DNA sequences that translate to the same CDR3. The chain uses TRBV19 and TRBJ1-4; no reliable D call. Trimming removed 8 bases from V and 0 bases from J, with 10 bases in between. CDR3 length: 14 amino acids. Germline V lookup: CDR1 LNHDA, CDR2 SQIVND (reference sequence). For the CDR3, the DNA is TGTGCCAGTTCTCCAGAGGCAACTAATGAAAAACTGTTTTTT. Protein sequence: CASSPEATNEKLFF. Supplemented by reference TRBV19 and TRBJ1-4, the full variable domain reads DGGITQSPKYLFRKEGQNVTLSCEQNLNHDAMYWYRQDPGQGLRLIYYSQIVNDFQKGDIAEGYSVSREKKESFPLTVTSAQKNPTAFYLCASSPEATNEKLFFGSGTQLSVL.

CDR3: CASSLLKGASGELFF. In DNA form, the CDR3 reads TGTGCCAGCAGCTTACTTAAGGGGGCAAGCGGGGAGCTGTTTTTT. J is TRBJ2-2 and V is TRBV7-9, with TRBD1 identical over 7 bases. This CDR3 contains 15 residues. Losses at the gene ends were 2 bases for V and 7 bases for J; bases not matched to a gene: 7. The germline V gene encodes CDR1 SEHNR and CDR2 FQNEAQ (reference sequence).

The chain joins TRBV27 to TRBJ2-7; 7 bases map to TRBD2. Trimming cost V 8 bases and J 4 bases; bases outside gene matches: 14. This CDR3 contains 15 residues. From germline, CDR1 is MNHEY and CDR2 SMNVEV (reference sequence). Here the CDR3 DNA reads TGTGCCAGCCCCGCCTGGGGGGGAGTAGATTACGAGCAGTACTTC. Translating gives CASPAWGGVDYEQYF.

The chain joins TRBV18 to TRBJ2-7, with D perhaps matching TRBD1 (6 bases). This CDR3 is built from 12 residues. Trimming took off 4 bases at V and 4 bases at J, with 8 bases between the two ends. Germline CDR1 is KGHSH and CDR2 is LQKENI. In DNA form, the CDR3 reads TGTGCCAGCTCACTACAGGGTTACGAGCAGTACTTC. Protein: CASSLQGYEQYF.

V usage is TRBV7-9 and J usage is TRBJ1-1; D is unclear. This CDR3 is 12 amino acids long. Per germline, CDR1 SEHNR and CDR2 FQNEAQ (reference sequence). V lost 1 base, J lost 8 bases, and 8 bases lay in between. CDR3 residues: CASSLGIAEAFF. The CDR3 DNA is TGTGCCAGCAGCTTAGGGATAGCCGAAGCTTTCTTT.

This chain joins TRBV6-5 and TRBJ1-2; D might be TRBD1 (5 bases). From germline, CDR1 is MNHEY and CDR2 SVGAGI. Trimming pared 6 bases from V and 4 bases from J, leaving 18 bases between. The CDR3 runs to 15 residues. In DNA, the CDR3 is TGTGCCAGCAGCGCCTCATCCAGGGTTTCCTATGGCTACACCTTC. Protein sequence: CASSASSRVSYGYTF.

The V and J genes are TRBV3-1 (or the pseudogene TRBV3-2) and TRBJ1-2, with D perhaps TRBD1 (5 bases). This CDR3 spans 15 amino acids. Germline V CDR1 and CDR2: LGHDT, YNNKEL (reference sequence). Trimming pared 5 bases from V and 2 bases from J, leaving 15 bases between. CDR3 DNA sequence: TGTGCCAGCAGCTATAAAGGGACTGCGAACTATGGCTACACCTTC. It specifies CASSYKGTANYGYTF.

The chain combines TRBV7-3 with TRBJ1-2; TRBD1 matches 8 bases. The V segment lost 9 bases and the J segment 0 bases; nucleotides outside the gene matches: 15. The germline V gene has CDR1 SGHTA and CDR2 FQGTGA. The CDR3 has 17 amino acids. As DNA, the CDR3 is TGTGCCAGTAAACGGAGGGACAGGAACAAAGCTAACTATGGCTACACCTTC. Its protein product is CASKRRDRNKANYGYTF. The full variable domain, its missing parts supplied by reference TRBV7-3 and TRBJ1-2, is GAGVSQTPSNKVTEKGKYVELRCDPISGHTALYWYRQSLGQGPEFLIYFQGTGAADDSGLPNDRFFAVRPEGSVSTLKIQRTERGDSAVYLCASKRRDRNKANYGYTFGSGTRLTVV.

The CDR3 here is CASSFGLIPYGYTF. The CDR3 coding sequence is TGTGCCAGCAGCTTCGGACTGATACCCTATGGCTACACCTTC. The chain employs TRBV7-2 and TRBJ1-2; D is undetermined. The V end lost 3 bases, the J end lost 4 bases, and 12 bases lay between the germline ends. Germline assignment: CDR1 SGHTA and CDR2 FQGNSA. The CDR3 runs 14 residues.

The rearrangement links TRBV5-4 to TRBJ1-2; D gene ambiguous. Germline CDR1 and CDR2: SGHNT and YYREEE (reference sequence). Trimming removed 2 bases from V and 5 bases from J, with 10 bases in between. This CDR3 has 13 residues. The CDR3 loop is CASSFGSLYGYTF. The CDR3, as DNA: TGTGCCAGCAGCTTCGGGTCGTTATATGGCTACACCTTC.

This chain links TRBV6-5 with TRBJ1-2; TRBD1 aligns across 7 bases. With 0 bases clipped from V and 8 bases from J, the junction kept 3 bases outside the gene matches. This CDR3 has 13 residues. Germline assignment: CDR1 MNHEY and CDR2 SVGAGI. CDR3 nucleotides: TGTGCCAGCAGTTACTCGACAGGGCAGGGCTACACCTTC. Translated, it gives CASSYSTGQGYTF.